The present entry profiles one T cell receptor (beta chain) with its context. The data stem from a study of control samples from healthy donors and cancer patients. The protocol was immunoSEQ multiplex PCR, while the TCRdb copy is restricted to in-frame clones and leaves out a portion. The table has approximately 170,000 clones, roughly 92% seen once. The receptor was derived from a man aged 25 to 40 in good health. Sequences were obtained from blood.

Here the CDR3 DNA reads TGCGCCAGCAGCCAAGATTTCGGGGGGCGCGGTATCTATGGCTACACCTTC. It is translated as CASSQDFGGRGIYGYTF. The chain recombines TRBV4-3 with TRBJ1-2, with D possibly matching TRBD1 (6 bases). The germline V gene encodes CDR1 LGHNA and CDR2 YSLEER. This CDR3 region has 17 residues. V dropped 0 bases and J dropped 4 bases, with 18 bases sitting between them.